Listed here are 25 T cell receptor beta chains from one sample, sequenced in a study of Ad26.COV2.S vaccination and SARS-CoV-2 variants. As for treatment: over 15 received Ad26.COV2.S at low or high dose, single or two shots; five or six received placebo; per-sample allocation not given. Day 63 after the first vaccine or placebo injection was the time point for sampling. This table comes from immunoSEQ multiplex PCR, and its TCRdb copy is limited to in-frame clones, with some not included. The sample lists about 480,000 clones; around 85% were seen once. Sequencing was performed on peripheral blood, taken in a trial of Ad26.COV2.S vaccine versus placebo. Receptors originate from a person between 18 and 65 years old who received the Ad26.COV2.S COVID-19 vaccine or a placebo.

J is TRBJ1-4 and V is TRBV7-9, with D uncertain. The germline V and J ends were trimmed by 1 base and 10 bases, with 7 bases remaining between them. CDR3 length: 12 amino acids. The germline V gene encodes CDR1 SEHNR and CDR2 FQNEAQ (reference sequence). The CDR3 loop is CASSLVVGKLFF. In nucleotides, the CDR3 is TGTGCCAGCAGCTTAGTCGTCGGAAAACTGTTTTTT.

V is TRBV5-4 and J is TRBJ2-7; 7 bases align to TRBD1. The V segment lost 4 bases and the J segment 5 bases; nucleotides outside the gene matches: 6. This CDR3 spans 13 amino acids. Germline V gene sequence: CDR1 SGHNT, CDR2 YYREEE (reference sequence). The CDR3 region is CASSIRDSNEQYF. DNA of the CDR3: TGTGCCAGCAGCATCCGGGACAGCAACGAGCAGTACTTC.

The V and J genes are TRBV4-1 and TRBJ2-5, with D maybe TRBD1 (5 bases). V shed 0 bases and J shed 2 bases, with 19 bases lying between them. This CDR3 is built from 18 residues. The germline V gene encodes CDR1 MGHRA and CDR2 YSYEKL. CDR3 protein: CASSQESVLGAPQETQYF. DNA for the CDR3: TGCGCCAGCAGCCAAGAGTCGGTTTTAGGGGCTCCTCAAGAGACCCAGTACTTC.

This chain uses TRBV28 with TRBJ2-7, with D possibly TRBD2 on 6 matching bases. This CDR3 is 14 amino acids long. V lost 6 bases, J lost 2 bases, and 14 bases lay in between. Germline CDR1 MDHEN, CDR2 SYDVKM. The CDR3 DNA reads TGTGCCAGCAGAATACGCCGGGAGCCCTACGAGCAGTACTTC. Translating gives CASRIRREPYEQYF.

The chain recombines TRBV7-2 with TRBJ1-5, with D possibly TRBD1 on 6 matching bases. Germline CDR1 and CDR2: SGHTA and FQGNSA. With 5 bases removed from V and 6 bases from J, the gap between germline ends came to 17 bases. The CDR3 has 15 residues. DNA for the CDR3: TGTGCCAGCAGCCCAGATGGGGGCGGTGGTCAGCCCCAGCATTTT. Amino acid sequence: CASSPDGGGGQPQHF.

This clone was observed once. As DNA, the CDR3 is TGCGCCAGCAGCTTGGACGGACAGGGGCAAAACTACGAGCAGTACTTC. Encoded protein: CASSLDGQGQNYEQYF. The chain joins TRBV5-1 to TRBJ2-7; 9 bases align to TRBD1. The CDR3 consists of 16 residues. The V and J ends lost 0 bases and 3 bases, in that order; junction bases with no gene match: 7. The germline V gene has CDR1 SGHRS and CDR2 YFSETQ.

This sequence joins TRBV19 and TRBJ1-2; a possible D gene is TRBD1 (5 bases). Germline V lookup: CDR1 LNHDA, CDR2 SQIVND (reference sequence). The CDR3 runs 14 residues. With 7 bases removed from V and 4 bases from J, the gap between germline ends came to 16 bases. CDR3 sequence (DNA): TGTGCCAGTACCTCGGCCGGGGGGATCTATGGCTACACCTTC. This translates into CASTSAGGIYGYTF.

The chain has TRBV12-3 or TRBV12-4 and TRBJ1-2; D not certain. The CDR3 loop spans 12 amino acids. V dropped 3 bases and J dropped 1 base, with 3 bases sitting between them. The CDR3 loop reads CASSLRNYGYTF. Here the CDR3 DNA reads TGTGCCAGCAGTTTGCGTAACTATGGCTACACCTTC.

This sequence joins TRBV3-1 (or the pseudogene TRBV3-2) and TRBJ1-2; 9 nucleotides line up with TRBD1. Trimming took 4 bases from V and 8 from J; bases not matched to a gene: 11. Germline CDR1 LGHDT, CDR2 YNNKEL (reference sequence). This CDR3 is built from 15 residues. CDR3 coding DNA: TGTGCCAGCAGCCGAGTAGGGACAGGGTTATGGGGCTACACCTTC. Its translation is CASSRVGTGLWGYTF.

Here the CDR3 reads CASISRSSGRPNEQFF. CDR3 coding DNA: TGTGCCAGCATCTCCCGCTCTAGCGGGAGGCCCAATGAGCAGTTCTTC. The chain combines TRBV28 with TRBJ2-1, with TRBD2 matching 11 bases. The CDR3 has 16 amino acids. V lost 7 bases to trimming and J lost 6 bases; unmatched junction nucleotides: 11. The germline V gene has CDR1 MDHEN and CDR2 SYDVKM.

This rearrangement joins TRBV12-5 to TRBJ1-5, with D possibly matching TRBD1 (5 bases). The CDR3 spans 13 residues. Germline V gives CDR1 LGHNT, CDR2 FRNRAP. V dropped 7 bases and J dropped 4 bases, with 11 bases sitting between them. The CDR3 DNA reads TGTGCTAGTGCCCTGGGGGTAAATCAGCCCCAGCATTTT. It encodes CASALGVNQPQHF. Combining the CDR3 with reference TRBV12-5 and TRBJ1-5 gives the whole variable domain DARVTQTPRHKVTEMGQEVTMRCQPILGHNTVFWYRQTMMQGLELLAYFRNRAPLDDSGMPKDRFSAEMPDATLATLKIQPSEPRDSAVYFCASALGVNQPQHFGDGTRLSIL.

The chain recombines TRBV4-3 with TRBJ2-6; possible D gene TRBD1, 6 bases. This CDR3 has 18 residues. Trimming shortened V by 3 bases and J by 0 bases, and 15 bases separated the two germline ends. CDR1 LGHNA and CDR2 YSLEER come from the germline V gene. The CDR3 reads CASSHTGTSLSGANVLTF. The CDR3 region has the DNA TGCGCCAGCAGCCACACCGGGACATCCCTCTCTGGGGCCAACGTCCTGACTTTC.

The chain links TRBV6-5 to TRBJ2-3; 7 nucleotides align to TRBD2. From germline, CDR1 is MNHEY and CDR2 SVGAGI. V trimming: 8 bases; J trimming: 5 bases; junction bases outside the gene matches: 13. The CDR3 is 15 amino acids. CDR3 protein: CASRRPGGSGDTQYF. For the CDR3, the DNA is TGTGCCAGCCGCCGACCTGGCGGGAGTGGAGATACGCAGTATTTT.

This clone has more than one count but fewer than ten. V is TRBV6-6 and J is TRBJ2-7; 10 nucleotides agree with TRBD2. This CDR3 region has 15 residues. CDR1 is MNHNY, CDR2 SVGAGI, per germline (reference sequence). The V and J ends lost 5 bases and 2 bases, in that order; junction bases with no gene match: 6. For the CDR3, the DNA is TGTGCCAGCAGTCCCCTAGCGGGGGCCACCTACGAGCAGTACTTC. Protein product: CASSPLAGATYEQYF.

The chain recombines TRBV6-5 with TRBJ1-1, with D tentatively TRBD1 (5 bases). The germline gives CDR1 MNHEY, CDR2 SVGAGI. The V and J ends lost 2 bases and 6 bases respectively, with 16 bases between them. The length of the CDR3 is 15 residues. CDR3 region: CASSYPRRGGSEAFF. The CDR3 nucleotides read TGTGCCAGCAGTTACCCGAGACGGGGCGGCTCTGAAGCTTTCTTT.

The chain employs TRBV27 and TRBJ2-2; TRBD1 matches 8 bases. This CDR3 region has 16 residues. Trimming removed 5 bases from V and 4 bases from J; junction bases left unmatched: 9. The germline gives CDR1 MNHEY, CDR2 SMNVEV (reference sequence). CDR3 residues: CASSPRGRLGTGELFF. The CDR3 DNA reads TGTGCCAGCAGTCCCAGGGGGCGACTAGGCACCGGGGAGCTGTTTTTT.

This clone showed up just once. V gene TRBV14 combines with J gene TRBJ1-5, with TRBD1 matching 8 bases. This CDR3 is built from 19 residues. Germline V gene data show CDR1 as SGHDN and CDR2 as FVKESK. V dropped 4 bases and J dropped 1; count of bases not matched to a gene: 15. CDR3 residues: CASSPGTGHRLLSNQPQHF. For the CDR3, the DNA is TGTGCCAGCAGCCCCGGGACAGGACACCGACTCCTAAGCAATCAGCCCCAGCATTTT.

This rearrangement joins TRBV4-1 to TRBJ2-3, with 7 bases aligning to TRBD1. The germline V gene has CDR1 MGHRA and CDR2 YSYEKL. J gave up 0 bases and V 5 bases, and 8 bases lay outside the gene matches. The CDR3 runs 16 residues. CDR3 loop: CASSSDRVGSTDTQYF. The CDR3 DNA reads TGCGCCAGCAGCTCTGACAGGGTGGGTAGCACAGATACGCAGTATTTT.

The chain joins TRBV11-2 to TRBJ1-2; 7 positions agree with TRBD1. Per the germline V gene, CDR1 is SGHAT and CDR2 is FQNNGV. The CDR3 loop spans 15 amino acids. The J segment lost 5 bases and the V segment lost 5 bases, leaving 11 bases of the junction unmatched. CDR3 region: CASSKSGTEVYGYTF. CDR3 bases: TGTGCCAGCAGCAAATCCGGGACAGAAGTTTATGGCTACACCTTC.

The V and J genes are TRBV27 and TRBJ1-2; weak D call: TRBD1 (5 bases). The V end was cut by 2 bases, the J end by 3 bases, with 7 bases between. CDR1 is MNHEY, CDR2 SMNVEV, per germline (reference sequence). The CDR3 extends over 13 amino acids. CDR3 sequence (DNA): TGTGCCAGCAGTTTAACGGGGGACTATGGCTACACCTTC. Translation gives CASSLTGDYGYTF.

The chain couples TRBV29-1 to TRBJ2-1; 9 bases line up with TRBD1. V gave up 7 bases and J gave up 3 bases; unmatched junction bases: 4. Germline V gene sequence: CDR1 SQVTM, CDR2 ANQGSEA. CDR3 length equals 13 residues. CDR3 coding DNA: TGCAGCGCTATGACAGGGGGCTACAATGAGCAGTTCTTC. It is translated as CSAMTGGYNEQFF.

This rearrangement joins TRBV7-3 to TRBJ2-3, with no clear D. This CDR3 comprises 13 residues. The V gene's germline CDR1 is SGHTA and CDR2 FQGTGA. V dropped 4 bases and J dropped 8 bases, with 13 bases sitting between them. The CDR3 DNA is TGTGCCAGCAGCTCCTCAATTCTGGGTACGCAGTATTTT. Protein: CASSSSILGTQYF.

In this sample, this clone turned up once. The chain links TRBV5-4 to TRBJ2-5, with 11 bases fitting TRBD2. After removal of 4 bases from V and 6 bases from J, the junction contained 14 bases not matched to a gene. This CDR3 contains 17 residues. Germline assignment: CDR1 SGHNT and CDR2 YYREEE (reference sequence). The CDR3 DNA reads TGTGCCAGCAGCCCCGTAACTAGCGGGAGAAACATGAAGACCCAGTACTTC. Amino acids: CASSPVTSGRNMKTQYF.

The chain links TRBV27 to TRBJ1-5; D gene unclear. Trimming left V 3 bases short and J 3 bases short, with 9 bases between. Germline V gene sequence: CDR1 MNHEY, CDR2 SMNVEV (reference sequence). CDR3 length: 14 residues. The CDR3 nucleotides are TGTGCCAGCAGTTTTGGCCAGCACAATCAGCCCCAGCATTTT. Its protein product is CASSFGQHNQPQHF.

The gene calls are TRBV9 and TRBJ2-7; D might be TRBD2 (8 bases). Germline lookup yields CDR1 SGDLS and CDR2 YYNGEE. This CDR3 has 16 amino acids. The V and J ends lost 5 bases and 3 bases respectively, with 21 bases between them. CDR3 nucleotide sequence: TGTGCCAGCAGTCCCCGGGGGGGCAGGGGGAACTACGAGCAGTACTTC. Encoded protein: CASSPRGGRGNYEQYF.